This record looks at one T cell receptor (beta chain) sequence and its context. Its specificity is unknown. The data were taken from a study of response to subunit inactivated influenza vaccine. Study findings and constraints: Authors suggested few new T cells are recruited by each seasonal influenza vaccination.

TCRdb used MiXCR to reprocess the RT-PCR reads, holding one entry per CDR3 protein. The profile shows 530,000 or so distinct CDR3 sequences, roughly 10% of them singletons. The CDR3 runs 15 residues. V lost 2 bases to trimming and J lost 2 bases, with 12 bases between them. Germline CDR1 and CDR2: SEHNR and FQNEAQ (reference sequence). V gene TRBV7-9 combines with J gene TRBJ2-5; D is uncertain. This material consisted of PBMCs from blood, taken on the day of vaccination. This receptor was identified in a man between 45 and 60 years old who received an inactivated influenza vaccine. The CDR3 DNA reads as TGTGCCAGCAGCTTAATTTCGGGCAGTCAAGAGACCCAGTACTTC. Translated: CASSLISGSQETQYF.